This T cell receptor beta chain was observed in a study of persistence of HIV-infected CD4 T cells. This nonspecific control used anti-CD3/anti-CD28 bead stimulation of CD4+ T cells. CD4+ T cells upregulating both CD40 ligand and CD69 were sorted as responding cells. Stimulated PBMCs had first been depleted of CD8+ T cells. The immunoSEQ assay was version 4, run in survey mode. Profiled with immunoSEQ multiplex PCR; TCRdb holds only in-frame clones, not every one. Counted here are 45,000 or so clones, 88% occurring once; the ten biggest clones make up around 0.48%. This clone was seen only a few times. Its antigen remains unidentified. The source material was CD4+ T cells sorted from PBMCs after roughly 19-hour stimulation, sampled from a patient who received antiretroviral therapy. The TCR sequence derives from an adult woman with HIV who was CMV-seropositive.

CDR3 DNA: TGTGCCAGCAGCTTAGGGGACAGGGGCACTGAAGCTTTCTTT. Amino acids: CASSLGDRGTEAFF. The J gene is TRBJ1-1, the V gene TRBV7-3, with 10 nucleotides matching TRBD1. CDR1 is SGHTA and CDR2 is FQGTGA in the germline V gene. V was pared by 2 bases and J by 4 bases, with 1 base of the junction left unmatched. The CDR3 runs 14 residues.